This entry concerns a single T cell receptor beta chain. The target antigen is unknown. TCRdb re-analysed the reads in MiXCR, keeping a single row per CDR3 protein. Of a few hundred thousand distinct CDR3 sequences in the sample, approximately 13% were seen once. The data were taken from a study of T cell repertoires in cytomegalovirus infection. Study context: Carrying CMV and the relevant HLA type showed in public TCR beta signatures. Notes on the study in general: The study identified carriers of CMV plus the relevant HLA from cumulative public TCR beta family frequency. The ex vivo response was dominated by HLA-C-restricted CMV-specific TCR beta clonotypes.

V was trimmed by 2 bases and J by 0 bases, leaving 9 bases between them. The CDR3 runs to 16 residues. CDR1 is SGHKS and CDR2 is YYEKEE in the germline V gene (reference sequence). The receptor comes from a human donor in good health (CMV status not recorded). Some clones in this sample may be carry-over from other donors' samples. The genes are TRBV5-5 and TRBJ1-6, with no clear D. Sample: PBMCs. CDR3 in DNA: TGTGCCAGCAGCTTCGGGGAGATCTCCTATAATTCACCCCTCCACTTT. Translation gives CASSFGEISYNSPLHF.